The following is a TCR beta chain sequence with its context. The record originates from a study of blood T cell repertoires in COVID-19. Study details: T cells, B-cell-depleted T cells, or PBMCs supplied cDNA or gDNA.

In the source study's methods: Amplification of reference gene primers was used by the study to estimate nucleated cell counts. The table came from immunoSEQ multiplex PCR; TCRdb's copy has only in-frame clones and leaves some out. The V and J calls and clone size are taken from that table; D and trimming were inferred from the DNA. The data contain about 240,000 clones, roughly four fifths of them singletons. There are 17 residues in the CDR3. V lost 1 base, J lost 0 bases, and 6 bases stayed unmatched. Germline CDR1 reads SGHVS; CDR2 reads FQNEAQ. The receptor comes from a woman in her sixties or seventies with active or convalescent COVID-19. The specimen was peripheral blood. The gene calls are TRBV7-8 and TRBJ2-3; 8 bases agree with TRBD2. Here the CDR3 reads CASSLGLAGSSTDTQYF. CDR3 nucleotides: TGTGCCAGCAGCTTAGGGCTAGCGGGTTCTAGCACAGATACGCAGTATTTT.